Listed here are 3 T cell receptor beta chains from one sample, sequenced in a study of PD-L1 blockade in urothelial cancer. Only in-frame clones appear in the TCRdb table, and some are missing; sequencing was by immunoSEQ multiplex PCR. The sample carries 25,000 to 35,000 clones, 80% to 90% recorded once. Here the sequenced sample was PBMCs, taken around atezolizumab (anti-PD-L1) treatment. The receptor set was obtained from a man in his fifties with urothelial cancer.

V gene TRBV7-2 combines with J gene TRBJ2-4; D is possibly TRBD2 (6 bases). CDR1 is SGHTA, CDR2 FQGNSA, per germline. Trimming pared 0 bases from V and 6 bases from J, leaving 18 bases between. CDR3 length: 17 residues. The CDR3 loop reads CASSLAGSGVVGNIQYF. CDR3 in DNA: TGTGCCAGCAGCTTAGCGGGTAGCGGTGTGGTGGGAAACATTCAGTACTTC.

In its sample, this clone was seen once. This chain uses TRBV19 with TRBJ1-5; D uncertain. Germline CDR1 is LNHDA and CDR2 is SQIVND (reference sequence). The ends were cut back, 6 bases at V and 0 bases at J, with 12 bases in the middle. The CDR3 extends over 15 amino acids. The CDR3: CASRFGQNSNQPQHF. CDR3 nucleotides: TGTGCCAGTAGATTTGGGCAGAATAGCAATCAGCCCCAGCATTTT.

The chain is built from TRBV11-1 and TRBJ2-1; 11 bases fit TRBD1. The junction had 3 bases not matched to a gene; V was cut back by 1 base and J by 7 bases. This CDR3 spans 15 amino acids. The germline V gene encodes CDR1 SGHAT and CDR2 FQDESV (reference sequence). CDR3 sequence: CASSLGTGGENEQFF. Here the CDR3 DNA reads TGTGCCAGCAGCTTAGGGACAGGGGGCGAGAATGAGCAGTTCTTC. The whole variable domain, filled in from reference TRBV11-1 and TRBJ2-1, reads EAEVAQSPRYKITEKSQAVAFWCDPISGHATLYWYRQILGQGPELLVQFQDESVVDDSQLPKDRFSAERLKGVDSTLKIQPAELGDSAMYLCASSLGTGGENEQFFGPGTRLTVL.